Listed below are T cell receptor beta chains from one sample, sequenced in a study of T-cell memory formation after mild COVID-19. TCRdb recomputed calls from the 5' RACE reads with MiXCR, one row per CDR3 protein. The profile shows approximately 500,000 distinct CDR3 sequences, roughly 25% of them singletons. Sequencing input: PBMCs or a T cell subset sorted from them (not recorded which). These TCRs come from an adult woman who had mild COVID-19 (a few samples of this study predate the infection). Cell type and time point are not known. The CDR3 runs from the conserved cysteine through the conserved F or W. A D gene is named only where the DNA matches it firmly. For some rows the clone size is stated as once, few or many, or as a class when expanded; others skip it.

J	V	size	D	CDR3	DNA
TRBJ1-1	TRBV21-1	-	-	CASSKALGRLPSRLNTEAFF	TGTGCCAGCAGCAAAGCGCTTGGGAGATTACCTTCCCGACTGAACACTGAAGCTTTCTTT
TRBJ2-7	TRBV5-1	few	-	CASSADGAYEQYF	TGCGCCAGCAGCGCTGACGGAGCCTACGAGCAGTACTTC
TRBJ1-1	TRBV7-9	-	TRBD1	CASSRGQGVVYNEAFF	TGTGCCAGCAGCCGTGGACAGGGGGTAGTATACAATGAAGCTTTCTTT
TRBJ2-7	TRBV12-3/TRBV12-4	many	TRBD2	CASSRGGAAPYEQYF	TGTGCCAGCAGTCGCGGGGGGGCAGCCCCCTACGAGCAGTACTTC
TRBJ2-1	TRBV7-8	few	-	CASSSFIRQAVLYNEQFF	TGTGCCAGCAGCTCGTTCATTAGACAGGCCGTGCTCTACAATGAGCAGTTCTTC
TRBJ1-6	TRBV20-1	-	-	CSAVTGTSRNSPLHF	TGCAGTGCCGTGACCGGGACATCGCGTAATTCACCCCTCCACTTT
TRBJ1-1	TRBV7-3	-	-	CASSPGGMNTEAFF	TGTGCCAGCAGCCCTGGGGGGATGAACACTGAAGCTTTCTTT
TRBJ1-1	TRBV4-2	many	-	CASSQDQAGKNTEAFF	TGTGCCAGCAGCCAAGATCAGGCAGGGAAGAACACTGAAGCTTTCTTT
TRBJ1-1	TRBV18	-	-	CASSPVQGGYTEAFF	TGTGCCAGCTCACCGGTCCAGGGAGGATACACTGAAGCTTTCTTT
TRBJ2-2	TRBV20-1	few	-	CSAANMFRELFF	TGCAGTGCTGCAAACATGTTCCGGGAGCTGTTTTTT
TRBJ1-1	TRBV18	few	TRBD1	CASSPENRGMNTEAFF	TGTGCCAGCTCACCTGAAAACAGGGGCATGAACACTGAAGCTTTCTTT
TRBJ1-3	TRBV4-3	few	-	CASSPSRAGNTIYF	TGCGCCAGCAGCCCTTCGAGGGCGGGAAACACCATATATTTT
TRBJ2-1	TRBV12-3/TRBV12-4	many	-	CASSLTRGRRDEQFF	TGTGCCAGCAGTTTAACGCGGGGGCGTAGGGATGAGCAGTTCTTC
TRBJ2-7	TRBV4-2	few	-	CASSQDNGGSPYEQYF	TGTGCCAGCAGCCAAGATAACGGGGGAAGCCCATACGAGCAGTACTTC
TRBJ1-1	TRBV20-1	few	-	CSGTPRGMNTEAFF	TGCAGTGGCACCCCCAGGGGCATGAACACTGAAGCTTTCTTT
TRBJ2-2	TRBV7-6	-	-	CASSLRQQTGELFF	TGTGCCAGCAGCTTAAGGCAGCAGACCGGGGAGCTGTTTTTT
TRBJ2-1	TRBV18	few	TRBD1	CASSPPVGTGENEQFF	TGTGCCAGCTCACCACCCGTGGGGACAGGCGAGAATGAGCAGTTCTTC
TRBJ2-1	TRBV5-1	-	TRBD2	CASSLAPSGPEQFF	TGCGCCAGCAGCTTGGCCCCTAGCGGACCTGAGCAGTTCTTC
TRBJ2-7	TRBV5-5	few	-	CASSGTQANYEQYF	TGTGCCAGCAGCGGTACACAGGCCAACTACGAGCAGTACTTC
TRBJ2-7	TRBV12-3/TRBV12-4	-	-	CASSLKKYEQYF	TGTGCCAGCAGTTTAAAGAAATACGAGCAGTACTTC
TRBJ1-4	TRBV6-6	-	-	CASSYSKGGSEKLFF	TGTGCCAGCAGTTACTCGAAGGGGGGAAGTGAAAAACTGTTTTTT
TRBJ2-5	TRBV6-5	few	-	CASRDPEETQYF	TGTGCCAGCCGGGACCCCGAAGAGACCCAGTACTTC
TRBJ2-5	TRBV29-1	few	-	CSVEFRTQETQYF	TGCAGCGTTGAGTTCCGGACCCAAGAGACCCAGTACTTC
TRBJ2-6	TRBV6-6	-	TRBD2	CATCPGGILSGANVLTF	TGTGCCACCTGTCCGGGGGGTATACTCTCTGGGGCCAACGTCCTGACTTTC
TRBJ1-2	TRBV7-9	-	-	CASSLSEGGGYTF	TGTGCCAGCAGCTTATCAGAGGGGGGAGGCTACACCTTC
TRBJ2-1	TRBV20-1	few	TRBD2	CSAPLAGGPRGEQFF	TGCAGTGCCCCGTTAGCGGGAGGGCCGAGGGGTGAGCAGTTCTTC
TRBJ2-5	TRBV12-3/TRBV12-4	few	-	CASSSAPGTQYF	TGTGCCAGCAGTTCCGCCCCTGGGACCCAGTACTTC
TRBJ1-1	TRBV7-6	-	-	CASTPEHRYTEAFF	TGTGCCAGCACCCCAGAACACAGGTACACTGAAGCTTTCTTT
TRBJ2-7	TRBV3-1	-	TRBD2	CASSQEGGRDPWEQYF	TGTGCCAGCAGCCAAGAAGGAGGGAGGGATCCTTGGGAGCAGTACTTC
TRBJ2-7	TRBV19	-	TRBD2	CASSFEFLAGVYEQYF	TGTGCCAGTAGTTTTGAATTCCTAGCGGGAGTCTACGAGCAGTACTTC
TRBJ2-5	TRBV7-2	-	TRBD2	CASSWTSGSVETQYF	TGTGCCAGCAGTTGGACTAGCGGGAGTGTGGAGACCCAGTACTTC
TRBJ1-6	TRBV3-1	-	-	CASSHVGLSNSPLHF	TGTGCCAGCAGCCACGTCGGACTCAGTAATTCACCCCTCCACTTT
TRBJ1-1	TRBV10-3	-	TRBD1	CAISESLRGLGTEAFF	TGTGCCATCAGTGAGTCTCTGAGGGGGCTAGGCACTGAAGCTTTCTTT
TRBJ2-1	TRBV5-1	-	-	CASSAGPEQFF	TGCGCCAGCAGCGCCGGACCTGAGCAGTTCTTC
TRBJ2-3	TRBV5-4	-	TRBD2	CASRRTSGAGGDTQYF	TGTGCCAGCCGTCGGACTAGCGGGGCCGGCGGAGATACGCAGTATTTT
TRBJ2-2	TRBV9	few	-	CASSVDLTGELFF	TGTGCCAGCAGCGTAGATCTCACCGGGGAGCTGTTTTTT
TRBJ2-3	TRBV7-8	-	-	CASSLSGRGVGDTQYF	TGTGCCAGCAGTTTAAGCGGCAGGGGAGTGGGAGATACGCAGTATTTT
TRBJ2-3	TRBV6-2/TRBV6-3	-	-	CASRVTSTDTQYF	TGTGCCAGCAGGGTGACAAGCACAGATACGCAGTATTTT
TRBJ2-5	TRBV29-1	-	TRBD2	CSVGTSGGHVETQYF	TGCAGCGTCGGGACTAGCGGGGGCCATGTTGAGACCCAGTACTTC
TRBJ2-5	TRBV14	-	TRBD2	CASSQGGGSAETQYF	TGTGCCAGCAGCCAGGGGGGAGGGTCGGCAGAGACCCAGTACTTC
TRBJ2-3	TRBV11-2	few	-	CASSPNGGGASDTQYF	TGTGCCAGCAGCCCAAATGGGGGGGGGGCATCAGATACGCAGTATTTT
TRBJ1-1	TRBV7-9	few	-	CASSLGTPWTQGAEAFF	TGTGCCAGCAGCTTAGGGACACCCTGGACCCAAGGGGCTGAAGCTTTCTTT
TRBJ2-1	TRBV7-9	-	-	CASSPPGWGTINNEQFF	TGTGCCAGCAGCCCCCCCGGTTGGGGGACAATAAACAATGAGCAGTTCTTC
TRBJ1-1	TRBV4-1	few	-	CASSRGGPEAFF	TGCGCCAGCAGCCGCGGGGGGCCTGAAGCTTTCTTT
TRBJ2-2	TRBV6-6	-	TRBD1	CASNGGYRGQIGGELFF	TGTGCCAGCAATGGTGGCTACAGGGGGCAGATCGGCGGGGAGCTGTTTTTT
TRBJ2-2	TRBV7-6	few	-	CASSLTGQNTGELFF	TGTGCCAGCAGCTTAACGGGACAGAACACCGGGGAGCTGTTTTTT
TRBJ2-7	TRBV10-3	few	-	CAINPGWAYEQYF	TGTGCCATCAACCCCGGATGGGCTTACGAGCAGTACTTC
TRBJ2-1	TRBV7-6	few	-	CASSPSRSSYNEQFF	TGTGCCAGCAGCCCTAGTAGGAGCTCCTACAATGAGCAGTTCTTC
TRBJ1-1	TRBV5-4	-	TRBD1	CASSITGVGEAFF	TGTGCCAGCAGCATCACAGGGGTCGGTGAAGCTTTCTTT
TRBJ1-6	TRBV20-1	few	-	CSARDNDRYSPLHF	TGCAGTGCTAGAGATAATGACCGTTATTCACCCCTCCACTTT
TRBJ2-3	TRBV14	few	TRBD2	CASSQEAGLAGTTDTQYF	TGTGCCAGCAGCCAAGAAGCGGGACTAGCGGGCACTACAGATACGCAGTATTTT
TRBJ2-2	TRBV5-1	few	-	CASVRGGTGELFF	TGCGCCTCCGTAAGGGGGGGCACCGGGGAGCTGTTTTTT
TRBJ1-3	TRBV20-1	-	-	CSARGSYSGNTIYF	TGCAGTGCTAGAGGGTCCTACTCTGGAAACACCATATATTTT
TRBJ2-7	TRBV10-3	-	-	CAIKEASSYEQYF	TGTGCCATCAAGGAGGCGAGCTCCTACGAGCAGTACTTC